This T cell receptor beta chain emerged from a study of blood T cell repertoires in COVID-19 (TCRdb year 2020). A note on the overall study: The collaborator samples originated in the United States, Italy and Spain and spanned the acute and convalescent phases of COVID-19. Samples came from the ongoing ImmuneRACE study (first 160 participants) plus 1,254 subjects from 6 global collaborators. A freely available public database, intended as a resource for researchers studying the immune response to SARS-CoV-2, is where the repertoires were released. The prospective study material was composed of cDNA or gDNA derived from T cells, B-cell-depleted T cells, or PBMCs. Nearly every sample came with metadata listing a de-identified subject ID, COVID-19 status, age in years and sex. HLA class I and class II types, where available, came from metadata supplied by the sample provider rather than from assay-based typing. Subjects who had been exposed to COVID-19, were actively infected with it, or had recovered from it provided the deeply sampled blood TCRbeta repertoires that made up the dataset. On the study overall, not on this receptor specifically: Clinical and demographic metadata were provided uncurated, with the amount varying by source and participant.

The V end gives up 7 bases and the J end 5 bases, leaving 15 bases in the junction not matched to a gene. The germline V gene gives CDR1 as SQVTM and CDR2 as ANQGSEA. Reading from cysteine to phenylalanine, the CDR3 counts 15 amino acids. Only the CDR3 DNA is retained, 45 bases long and in frame from the first base. This clone was seen only a few times. This receptor's antigen is unknown. The sample holds no much larger clone one base away, and base qualities are not on file. TCRbeta CDR3 regions were amplified from genomic DNA by means of the immunoSEQ Assay, a bias-controlled multiplex PCR. In the original analysis: Nucleated cell counts per sample were estimated from amplification of reference gene primers within the assay. Sequence reads were collapsed and filtered to measure the absolute abundance of every unique TCRbeta CDR3 rearrangement. For each sample, productive Simpson clonality was calculated as the square root of Simpson's diversity index over productive rearrangements. Held by TCRdb, this immuneACCESS table contains in-frame sequences only and omits some clones. Under half of the omission traces to an unresolved V gene where checked; the cause of the rest is unknown. V, J and clone size are those of that table, while D and trimming were read from the DNA. The sample contains roughly 120,000 clones, about 83% of them found a single time. The ten largest account for 3% to 5% of the sample.

Each collaborating institution followed its own protocols to collect whole blood in K2EDTA tubes. For TCRbeta analysis, collaborator samples were shipped as frozen whole blood, as isolated PBMCs, or as DNA extracted from either sample type. The sequence derives from a man aged 60 to 75 with acute or convalescent COVID-19. Sequencing was performed on peripheral blood. This sequence uses TRBV29-1 and TRBJ2-5; 8 central nucleotides agree with TRBD2. The nucleotide sequence reads as follows: TGCAGCGCTACACGGGCTAGCGGGCCCGCGGAGACCCAGTACTTC. This encodes CSATRASGPAETQYF.